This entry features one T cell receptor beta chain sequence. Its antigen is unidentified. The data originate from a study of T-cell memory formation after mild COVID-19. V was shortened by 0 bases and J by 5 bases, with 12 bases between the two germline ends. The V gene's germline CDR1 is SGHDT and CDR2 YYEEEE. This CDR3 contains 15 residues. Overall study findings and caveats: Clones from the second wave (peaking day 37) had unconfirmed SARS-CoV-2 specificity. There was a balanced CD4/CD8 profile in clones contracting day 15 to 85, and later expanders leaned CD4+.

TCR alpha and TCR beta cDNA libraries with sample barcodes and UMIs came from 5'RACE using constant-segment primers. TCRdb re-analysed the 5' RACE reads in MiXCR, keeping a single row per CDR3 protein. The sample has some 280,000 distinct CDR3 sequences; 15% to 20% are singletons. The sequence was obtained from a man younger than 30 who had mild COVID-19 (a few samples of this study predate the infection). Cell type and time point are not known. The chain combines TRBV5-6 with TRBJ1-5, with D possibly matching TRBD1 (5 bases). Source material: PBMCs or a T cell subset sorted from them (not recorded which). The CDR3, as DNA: TGTGCCAGCAGCTTGGGCAGGGCCATACATCAGCCCCAGCATTTT. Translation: CASSLGRAIHQPQHF.